The entry below gives a single TCR beta chain sequence along with its context. The sample is drawn from a study of blood T cell repertoires in COVID-19. Germline lookup yields CDR1 MNHEY and CDR2 SVGAGI. The CDR3 spans 14 residues. V lost 2 bases to trimming and J lost 7 bases; unmatched junction nucleotides: 8. Method: immunoSEQ multiplex PCR; TCRdb's copy keeps in-frame clones and lacks some. This table has around 54,000 clones, 89% appearing once. This clonotype was obtained from a human donor in a cohort sampled during active COVID-19. Sequencing was done on a sample of peripheral blood. V is TRBV6-5 and J is TRBJ2-7; 7 bases agree with TRBD1. The CDR3 sequence is CASSYGQARKEQYF. CDR3 DNA: TGTGCCAGCAGTTACGGACAGGCGAGGAAGGAGCAGTACTTC.